This TCR beta chain was profiled in a study of T cell responses to AZD1222 COVID-19 vaccine. Study-level findings and limits: Without day 14 samples, only post-peak T cell repertoires were studied. Baseline seropositives among AZD1222 recipients totaled only 5 to 7. Close to half of all spike-specific TCRs reportedly target regions of the variants that are unmutated. Clonal diversity may have been underestimated in mostly white British donors.

Germline CDR1 is MGHRA and CDR2 is YSYEKL. The CDR3 spans 14 residues. Trimming took off 0 bases at V and 1 base at J, with 6 bases between the two ends. Worth noting for this clone: Its antigen is not known.

TCRdb keeps only in-frame clones here, not all; method: immunoSEQ multiplex PCR. Of 85,000 to 90,000 clones listed, under 95% were seen once; the top ten hold around 5.5%. This clonotype was sampled from an adult in good health. The chain links TRBV4-1 to TRBJ1-1; D is uncertain. This sample comprised peripheral blood, obtained on day 0 of MenACWY control vaccination. The CDR3 DNA reads TGCGCCAGCAGCCAAGATCTCCGGAACACTGAAGCTTTCTTT. It codes for CASSQDLRNTEAFF.